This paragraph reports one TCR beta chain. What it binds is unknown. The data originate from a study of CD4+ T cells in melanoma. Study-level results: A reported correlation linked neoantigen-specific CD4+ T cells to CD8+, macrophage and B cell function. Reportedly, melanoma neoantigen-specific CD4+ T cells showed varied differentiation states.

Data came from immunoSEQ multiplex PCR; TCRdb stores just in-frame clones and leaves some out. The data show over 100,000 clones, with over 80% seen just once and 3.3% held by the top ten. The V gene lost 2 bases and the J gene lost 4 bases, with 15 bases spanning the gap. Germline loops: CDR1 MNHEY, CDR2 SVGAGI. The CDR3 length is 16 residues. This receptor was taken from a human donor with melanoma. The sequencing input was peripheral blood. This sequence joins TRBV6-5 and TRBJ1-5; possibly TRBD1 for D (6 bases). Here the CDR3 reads CASSYQPAGANQPQHF. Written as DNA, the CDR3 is TGTGCCAGCAGTTACCAACCGGCAGGGGCGAATCAGCCCCAGCATTTT.